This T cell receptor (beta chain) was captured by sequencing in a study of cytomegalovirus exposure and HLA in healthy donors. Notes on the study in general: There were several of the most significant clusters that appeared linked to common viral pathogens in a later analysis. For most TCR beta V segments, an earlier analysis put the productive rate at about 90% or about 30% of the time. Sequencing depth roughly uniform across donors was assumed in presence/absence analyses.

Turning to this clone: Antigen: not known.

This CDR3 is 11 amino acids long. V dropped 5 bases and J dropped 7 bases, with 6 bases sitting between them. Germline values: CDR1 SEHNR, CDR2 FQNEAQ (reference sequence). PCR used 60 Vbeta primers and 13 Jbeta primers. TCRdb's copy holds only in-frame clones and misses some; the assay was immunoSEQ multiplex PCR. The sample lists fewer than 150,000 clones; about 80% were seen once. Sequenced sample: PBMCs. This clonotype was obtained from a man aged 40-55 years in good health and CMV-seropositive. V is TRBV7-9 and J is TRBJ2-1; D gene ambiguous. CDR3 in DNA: TGTGCCAGCAGCACTGGTAATGAGCAGTTCTTC. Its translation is CASSTGNEQFF.